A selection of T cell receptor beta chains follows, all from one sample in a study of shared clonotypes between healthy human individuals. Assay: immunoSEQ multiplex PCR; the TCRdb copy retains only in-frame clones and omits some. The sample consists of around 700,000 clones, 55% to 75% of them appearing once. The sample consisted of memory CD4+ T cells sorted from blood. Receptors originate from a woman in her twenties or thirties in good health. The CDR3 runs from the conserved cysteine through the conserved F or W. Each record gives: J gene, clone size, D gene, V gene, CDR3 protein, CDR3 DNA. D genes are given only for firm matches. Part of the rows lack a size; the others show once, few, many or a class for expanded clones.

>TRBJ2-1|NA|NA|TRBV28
CASSLYGLSDEQFF
TGTGCCAGCAGTTTATATGGACTCTCGGATGAGCAGTTCTTC
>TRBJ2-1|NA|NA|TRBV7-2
CASSFTPAAQFF
TGTGCCAGCAGCTTTACTCCCGCAGCGCAGTTCTTC
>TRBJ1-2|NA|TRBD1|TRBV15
CATSRDGRQGGYGYTF
TGTGCCACCAGCAGAGATGGGAGACAGGGTGGCTATGGCTACACCTTC
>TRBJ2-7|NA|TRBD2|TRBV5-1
CASSLEAGASYEQYF
TGCGCCAGCAGCTTGGAAGCGGGAGCCTCCTACGAGCAGTACTTC
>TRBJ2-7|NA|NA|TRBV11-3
CASSLGTDSYEQYF
TGTGCCAGCAGCTTAGGGACAGATAGTTACGAGCAGTACTTC
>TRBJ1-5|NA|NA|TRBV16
CASTSLDSLNQPQHF
TGTGCCAGCACCTCTCTGGACAGTTTGAATCAGCCCCAGCATTTT
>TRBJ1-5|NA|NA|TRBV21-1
CASSKDPVHQPQHF
TGTGCCAGCAGCAAAGACCCCGTCCATCAGCCCCAGCATTTT
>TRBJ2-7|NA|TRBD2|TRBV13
CASSSIAGSKYEQYF
TGTGCCAGCAGCTCAATAGCGGGATCCAAGTACGAGCAGTACTTC
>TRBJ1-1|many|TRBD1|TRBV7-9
CASGQGITDTEAFF
TGTGCCAGCGGACAGGGGATTACGGACACTGAAGCTTTCTTT
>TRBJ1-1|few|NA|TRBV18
CASSPGGSSVEAFF
TGTGCCAGCTCACCTGGCGGGTCCTCTGTGGAAGCTTTCTTT
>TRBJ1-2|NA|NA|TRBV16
CASSFVRKTYGYTF
TGTGCCAGCAGCTTCGTTAGAAAGACCTATGGCTACACCTTC
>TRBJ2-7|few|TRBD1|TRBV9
CASSVASWGQGGSEQYF
TGTGCCAGCAGCGTAGCTAGTTGGGGACAGGGAGGCTCCGAGCAGTACTTC
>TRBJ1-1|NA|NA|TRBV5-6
CASSLGSAGRLAFF
TGTGCCAGCAGCTTGGGTAGCGCAGGGAGATTGGCTTTCTTT